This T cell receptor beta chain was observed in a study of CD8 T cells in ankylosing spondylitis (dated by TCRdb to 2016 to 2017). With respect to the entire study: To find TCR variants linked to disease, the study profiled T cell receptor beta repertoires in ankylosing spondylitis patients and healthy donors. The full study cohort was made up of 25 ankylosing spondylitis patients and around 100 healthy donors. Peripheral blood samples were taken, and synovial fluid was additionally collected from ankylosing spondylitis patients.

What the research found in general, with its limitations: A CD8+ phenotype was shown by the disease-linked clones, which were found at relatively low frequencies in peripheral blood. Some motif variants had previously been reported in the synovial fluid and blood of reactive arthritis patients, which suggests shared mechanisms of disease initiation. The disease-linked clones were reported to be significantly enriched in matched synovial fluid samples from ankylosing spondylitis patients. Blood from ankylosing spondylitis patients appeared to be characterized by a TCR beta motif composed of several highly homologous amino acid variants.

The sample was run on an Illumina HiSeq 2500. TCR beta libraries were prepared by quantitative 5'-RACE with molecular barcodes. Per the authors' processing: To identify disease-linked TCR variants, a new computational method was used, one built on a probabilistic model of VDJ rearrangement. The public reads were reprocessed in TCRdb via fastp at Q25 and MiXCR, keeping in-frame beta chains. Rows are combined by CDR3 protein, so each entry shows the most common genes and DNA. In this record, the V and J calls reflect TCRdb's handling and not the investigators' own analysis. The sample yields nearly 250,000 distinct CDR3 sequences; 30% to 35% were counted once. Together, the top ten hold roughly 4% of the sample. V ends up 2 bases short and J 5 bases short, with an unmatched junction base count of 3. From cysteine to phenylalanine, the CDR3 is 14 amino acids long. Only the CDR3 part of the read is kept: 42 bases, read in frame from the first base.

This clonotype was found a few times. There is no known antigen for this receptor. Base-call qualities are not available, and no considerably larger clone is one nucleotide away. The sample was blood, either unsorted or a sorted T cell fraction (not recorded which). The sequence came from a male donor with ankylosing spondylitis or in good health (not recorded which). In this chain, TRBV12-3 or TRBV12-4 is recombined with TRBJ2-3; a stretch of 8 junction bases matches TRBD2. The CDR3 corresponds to CASSLRGGLDTQYF. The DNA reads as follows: TGTGCCAGCAGTTTACGGGGGGGCCTAGATACGCAGTATTTT.